One sample yielded the 3 T cell receptor beta chains listed below, sequenced in a study of shared clonotypes between healthy human individuals. Clones were sequenced by immunoSEQ multiplex PCR, and TCRdb holds only the in-frame ones, with some missing. The sample yields approximately 600,000 clones, roughly 95% seen once. Cells designated naive CD8 were CD45RO-negative and were positively selected for CCR7, with terminally differentiated effector memory CD45RA+ cells excluded. Sequencing was performed on naive CD8+ T cells sorted from blood. These receptors all come from a woman between 25 and 40 years old in good health.

The chain has TRBV7-9 and TRBJ2-1; D uncertain. The CDR3 totals 13 residues. Germline CDR1 reads SEHNR; CDR2 reads FQNEAQ (reference sequence). Trimming pared 5 bases from V and 5 bases from J, leaving 10 bases between. CDR3 sequence (DNA): TGTGCCAGCAGCCAGGACCCGCACAATGAGCAGTTCTTC. As protein: CASSQDPHNEQFF. Drawing the rest from reference TRBV7-9 and TRBJ2-1, the complete variable domain is DTGVSQNPRHKITKRGQNVTFRCDPISEHNRLYWYRQTLGQGPEFLTYFQNEAQLEKSRLLSDRFSAERPKGSFSTLEIQRTEQGDSAMYLCASSQDPHNEQFFGPGTRLTVL.

The V gene is TRBV28, the J gene TRBJ2-2; 9 nucleotides line up with TRBD2. J gave up 3 bases and V 0 bases, and 2 bases lay outside the gene matches. The germline gives CDR1 MDHEN, CDR2 SYDVKM. This CDR3 region has 16 residues. The CDR3, as DNA: TGTGCCAGCAGTTTATGGACTAGCGGATACACCGGGGAGCTGTTTTTT. Amino acid sequence: CASSLWTSGYTGELFF.

This sequence joins TRBV10-3 and TRBJ2-1; D gene unclear. The V and J ends lost 4 bases and 6 bases respectively, with 10 bases between them. Germline V gene data show CDR1 as ENHRY and CDR2 as SYGVKD. The CDR3 loop spans 13 amino acids. The DNA of the CDR3 is TGTGCCATCAGTGTAGGATCTAGCAATGAGCAGTTCTTC. It is translated as CAISVGSSNEQFF.